This TCR beta chain stems from a study of radiotherapy plus CTLA-4 blockade in lung cancer. This clone was observed at least ten times. TCRdb's table, derived via immunoSEQ multiplex PCR, lists solely in-frame clones and lacks some. Altogether about 88,000 clones are present, about three quarters being singletons, with the ten largest covering around 15%. This sequence originates from a human donor with non-small cell lung cancer that progressed on radiotherapy plus ipilimumab. The sample was peripheral blood, taken from a patient treated with radiotherapy plus ipilimumab.

CDR3: CASRAGPYGTEAFF. CDR3 nucleotides: TGTGCCAGTAGAGCAGGGCCGTACGGAACTGAAGCTTTCTTT. V usage is TRBV19 and J usage is TRBJ1-1; maybe TRBD1 (5 bases). Trimming removed 6 bases at V and 5 bases at J, with 16 bases between. CDR1 is LNHDA, CDR2 SQIVND, per germline (reference sequence). The CDR3 has 14 amino acids.